This passage covers 32 T cell receptor beta chains from one sample sequenced in a study of vaccination and CD4 T cells after COVID-19. The treatment denotes: roughly nine-day PBMC culture with coronavirus spike peptide pools or control peptides (ViraFEST assay). The Oncomine TCR Beta short-read assay sequenced DNA from cultured CD4+ T cells. A single record per CDR3 protein comes from TCRdb applying MiXCR to the PCR reads. This sample has 13,000 or so distinct CDR3 sequences, with around 27% found just once. Their specific antigens are unknown. The sample in question was CD4+ T cells from blood, cultured in vitro, obtained before SARS-CoV-2 vaccination. Source of these receptors: a human donor who received a COVID-19 vaccine.

The CDR3 nucleotides read TGCGCCAGCAGCCAAGACCTAGGCGGACAGATAAATCAGCCCCAGCATTTT. Protein: CASSQDLGGQINQPQHF. This rearrangement joins TRBV4-1 to TRBJ1-5; a possible D gene is TRBD1 (6 bases). The V gene lost 0 bases and the J gene lost 4 bases, with 16 bases spanning the gap. The CDR3 length is 17 residues. CDR1 is MGHRA, CDR2 YSYEKL, per germline.

The V gene is TRBV5-5, the J gene TRBJ2-2; D is ambiguous. CDR1 is SGHKS, CDR2 YYEKEE, per germline (reference sequence). The CDR3 spans 14 residues. Trimming stripped 0 bases from V and 4 bases from J, with 7 bases between. The DNA for the CDR3 is TGTGCCAGCAGCTTGGTGCTCAGCACCGGGGAGCTGTTTTTT. Protein sequence: CASSLVLSTGELFF.

The V and J genes are TRBV12-3 or TRBV12-4 and TRBJ2-3, with D unresolved. V lost 6 bases, J lost 0 bases, and 16 bases lay in between. The CDR3 covers 16 residues. The CDR3: CASRPLAVFSTDTQYF. In DNA, the CDR3 is TGTGCCAGCAGACCCCTGGCGGTGTTTAGCACAGATACGCAGTATTTT.

This chain uses TRBV6-1 with TRBJ2-3; no firm D call. The CDR3 is 14 residues long. V dropped 6 bases and J dropped 6 bases, with 16 bases sitting between them. Germline values: CDR1 MNHNS, CDR2 SASEGT. The CDR3 region is CASRSHLRFDTQYF. In DNA, the CDR3 is TGTGCCAGCAGGTCACACCTTAGGTTTGATACGCAGTATTTT.

The rearrangement joins TRBV6-1 to TRBJ1-1; a weak D match, TRBD1 (6 bases). This CDR3 spans 16 amino acids. Germline V gives CDR1 MNHNS, CDR2 SASEGT. V was trimmed by 0 bases and J by 4 bases, leaving 15 bases between them. The CDR3 region is CASSEALFQGSTEAFF. The CDR3, as DNA: TGTGCCAGCAGTGAAGCGCTTTTTCAGGGGAGCACTGAAGCTTTCTTT.

This clonotype appeared a few times. The rearrangement links TRBV19 to TRBJ1-1, with D unresolved. Per germline, CDR1 LNHDA and CDR2 SQIVND (reference sequence). The CDR3 is 14 amino acids. The ends were cut back, 4 bases at V and 1 base at J, with 10 bases in the middle. In DNA, the CDR3 is TGTGCCAGTAGTACCCCTGGCAGGAACACTGAAGCTTTCTTT. It specifies CASSTPGRNTEAFF.

This rearrangement joins TRBV5-1 to TRBJ1-6; D is ambiguous. Germline assignment: CDR1 SGHRS and CDR2 YFSETQ. Trimming removed 1 base at V and 9 bases at J, with 17 bases between. This CDR3 is built from 16 residues. CDR3 bases: TGCGCCAGCAGCTTGAAGTGGCCCGGGGAAGGTTCACCCCTCCACTTT. Translation gives CASSLKWPGEGSPLHF. The complete variable domain, with remaining parts taken from reference TRBV5-1 and TRBJ1-6, reads KAGVTQTPRYLIKTRGQQVTLSCSPISGHRSVSWYQQTPGQGLQFLFEYFSETQRNKGNFPGRFSGRQFSNSRSEMNVSTLELGDSALYLCASSLKWPGEGSPLHFGNGTRLTVT.

The chain links TRBV21-1 to TRBJ1-3. TRBV21-1 is a listed pseudogene. The CDR3 contains 16 residues. DNA for the CDR3: TGTGCCCCAAAGGACGGTTGGGGTCTTCGTGGAAACACCATATATTTT. This encodes CAPKDGWGLRGNTIYF.

The chain employs TRBV27 and TRBJ2-7, with 8 bases fitting TRBD1. The CDR3 has 14 residues. Germline lookup yields CDR1 MNHEY and CDR2 SMNVEV (reference sequence). The ends lost 0 bases at V and 3 bases at J; junction bases unmatched: 1. The CDR3 DNA reads as TGTGCCAGCAGTTTATCCGACAGGGGCTACGAGCAGTACTTC. Translation gives CASSLSDRGYEQYF.

This clonotype has just a few counts. The chain joins TRBV30 to TRBJ2-5, with 9 bases fitting TRBD1. The germline gives CDR1 GTSNPN, CDR2 SVGIG (reference sequence). The V gene end was trimmed by 0 bases and the J gene end by 4 bases; junction bases not matched to a gene: 3. This CDR3 region has 14 residues. The CDR3 loop is CAWSVQGAGETQYF. The CDR3 DNA follows: TGTGCCTGGAGTGTACAGGGGGCGGGAGAGACCCAGTACTTC.

By frequency in the sample, this clonotype is medium-sized. CDR3 protein: CASSKVPSRGEGNQPQHF. The DNA for the CDR3 is TGTGCCAGCAGTAAGGTCCCCTCCCGGGGGGAGGGCAATCAGCCCCAGCATTTT. The chain is built from TRBV6-1 and TRBJ1-5; possible D gene TRBD1, 5 bases. The CDR3 totals 18 residues. Per the germline V gene, CDR1 is MNHNS and CDR2 is SASEGT. Trimming pared 5 bases from V and 2 bases from J, leaving 22 bases between.

This sequence joins TRBV19 and TRBJ2-7, with 9 bases lining up with TRBD1. This CDR3 is built from 14 residues. CDR1 and CDR2 from the germline V gene are LNHDA and SQIVND (reference sequence). J was trimmed by 1 base and V by 6 bases; bases with no gene match: 4. The CDR3 loop is CASSIDRGSYEQYF. CDR3 DNA sequence: TGTGCCAGTAGCATCGACAGGGGGTCCTACGAGCAGTACTTC.

This clonotype has more than one count but fewer than ten. The chain recombines TRBV30 with TRBJ1-1; 8 nucleotides line up with TRBD1. There are 17 residues in the CDR3. The junction had 15 bases not matched to a gene; V was cut back by 3 bases and J by 3 bases. Germline lookup yields CDR1 GTSNPN and CDR2 SVGIG (reference sequence). This CDR3 is CAWSPGLVRGLDTEAFF. CDR3 bases: TGTGCCTGGAGCCCAGGCCTTGTCAGGGGGCTGGACACTGAAGCTTTCTTT.

The DNA of the CDR3 is TGTGCCAGCAGATATCCGGGGGGGGACTATGGCTACACCTTC. Translation gives CASRYPGGDYGYTF. The chain links TRBV28 to TRBJ1-2, with a tentative D call TRBD1 (5 bases). Germline V CDR1 and CDR2: MDHEN, SYDVKM. CDR3 length: 14 residues. Trimming stripped 6 bases from V and 3 bases from J, with 14 bases between.

This clonotype was recorded a few times. V and J are TRBV12-3 or TRBV12-4 and TRBJ1-6; D not resolved. Trimming removed 3 bases from V and 9 bases from J, with 6 bases in between. The CDR3 has 12 residues. This chain's CDR3 is CASSFSGSPLHF. In nucleotides, the CDR3 is TGTGCCAGCAGTTTTTCCGGTTCACCCCTCCACTTT.

The chain combines TRBV20-1 with TRBJ1-2; maybe TRBD1 (5 bases). Per the germline V gene, CDR1 is DFQATT and CDR2 is SNEGSKA (reference sequence). CDR3 size: 12 residues. V lost 4 bases to trimming and J lost 3 bases, with 9 bases between them. CDR3 coding DNA: TGCAGTGCTACGGGACCATACTATGGCTACACCTTC. Protein: CSATGPYYGYTF.

The chain uses TRBV5-4 and TRBJ1-1; maybe TRBD1 (5 bases). V shed 0 bases and J shed 3 bases, with 6 bases lying between them. The length of the CDR3 is 13 residues. Germline loops: CDR1 SGHNT, CDR2 YYREEE (reference sequence). Here the CDR3 reads CASSLGGDTEAFF. As DNA, the CDR3 is TGTGCCAGCAGCTTGGGGGGGGACACTGAAGCTTTCTTT. Based on the CDR3 plus reference TRBV5-4 and TRBJ1-1, the full variable domain is ETGVTQSPTHLIKTRGQQVTLRCSSQSGHNTVSWYQQALGQGPQFIFQYYREEENGRGNFPPRFSGLQFPNYSSELNVNALELDDSALYLCASSLGGDTEAFFGQGTRLTVV.

The gene calls are TRBV4-2 and TRBJ2-2; 10 bases match TRBD2. J lost 6 bases, V lost 0 bases, and 10 bases had no gene match. CDR1 is LGHNA, CDR2 YNFKEQ, per germline. The CDR3 has 18 residues. The CDR3 DNA reads as TGTGCCAGCAGCCAAGATTGGGAGCGGGGGGGCAAACCCGGGGAGCTGTTTTTT. This encodes CASSQDWERGGKPGELFF.

Comment on this clonotype: One end of the junction varies from germline; a read error may be responsible. The gene calls are TRBV6-2 or TRBV6-3 and TRBJ2-7, with 8 bases aligning to TRBD2. The CDR3 totals 16 residues. The germline gives CDR1 MNHEY, CDR2 SVGEGT. CDR3 amino acids: CAGSTNSIAGTYEQYF. CDR3 bases: TGTGCCGGCAGTACAAATTCTATAGCGGGGACGTACGAGCAGTACTTC.

The V gene is TRBV19, the J gene TRBJ1-1, with a possible D match to TRBD1 (5 bases). Germline loops: CDR1 LNHDA, CDR2 SQIVND (reference sequence). V gave up 6 bases and J gave up 1 base, with 9 bases separating them. The CDR3 consists of 13 residues. The CDR3: CASSETANTEAFF. CDR3 nucleotides: TGTGCCAGTAGCGAGACAGCGAACACTGAAGCTTTCTTT. Full variable domain (remainder filled in from reference TRBV19 and TRBJ1-1): DGGITQSPKYLFRKEGQNVTLSCEQNLNHDAMYWYRQDPGQGLRLIYYSQIVNDFQKGDIAEGYSVSREKKESFPLTVTSAQKNPTAFYLCASSETANTEAFFGQGTRLTVV.

For this clonotype: The conserved final phenylalanine or tryptophan is absent from the CDR3, which likely points to a read error. The chain links TRBV7-2 to TRBJ1-2; 10 bases fit TRBD1. The CDR3 extends over 15 amino acids. Unmatched junction bases numbered 7, after V lost 4 bases and J lost 5 bases. The germline CDR1 and CDR2 sequences are SGHTA and FQGNSA. The CDR3 region is CASSSRTGGIYGYTL. CDR3 in DNA: TGTGCCAGCAGCTCTAGGACAGGGGGGATATATGGCTACACCCTC.

The J gene is TRBJ2-7, the V gene TRBV28; D unresolved. CDR1 and CDR2 from the germline V gene are MDHEN and SYDVKM. The CDR3 spans 13 residues. The V end lost 3 bases, the J end lost 2 bases, and 8 bases lay between the germline ends. The DNA of the CDR3 is TGTGCCAGCAGTTTCGTAGGGCCCTACGAGCAGTACTTC. Protein product: CASSFVGPYEQYF.

The chain couples TRBV20-1 to TRBJ2-3, with 7 bases fitting TRBD2. The CDR3 totals 15 residues. The V and J ends lost 1 base and 1 base, in that order; junction bases with no gene match: 5. Germline CDR1 and CDR2: DFQATT and SNEGSKA (reference sequence). In nucleotides, the CDR3 is TGCAGTGCTAGAGTTGGGAGCGGGGGCACAGATACGCAGTATTTT. Its translation: CSARVGSGGTDTQYF.

J is TRBJ2-7 and V is TRBV2, with unresolved D. The CDR3 has 14 amino acids. The ends were cut back, 6 bases at V and 4 bases at J, with 16 bases in the middle. In germline, CDR1 is SNHLY, CDR2 FYNNEI. DNA of the CDR3: TGTGCCAGCAGGTCAACGTCGAGTAGTTACGAGCAGTACTTC. Translating it yields CASRSTSSSYEQYF.

The rearrangement links TRBV6-1 to TRBJ1-4; D perhaps matches TRBD1 (6 bases). V was trimmed by 3 bases and J by 6 bases, leaving 11 bases between them. This CDR3 has 14 residues. Per the germline V gene, CDR1 is MNHNS and CDR2 is SASEGT. CDR3 nucleotides: TGTGCCAGCAGTGATGCAGGGGTAGATGAAAAACTGTTTTTT. As protein: CASSDAGVDEKLFF.

This clonotype was counted between two and nine times. The chain is built from TRBV6-1 and TRBJ1-1; D unclear. Germline CDR1 reads MNHNS; CDR2 reads SASEGT. V was trimmed by 8 bases and J by 3 bases, leaving 13 bases between them. The length of the CDR3 is 13 residues. For the CDR3, the DNA is TGTGCCAGCGCCGTGGAGGCGTACACTGAAGCTTTCTTT. Its protein product is CASAVEAYTEAFF.

The V and J genes are TRBV5-1 and TRBJ2-1, with D possibly TRBD1 on 5 matching bases. The CDR3 has 15 residues. The germline gives CDR1 SGHRS, CDR2 YFSETQ. Trimming cost V 0 bases and J 3 bases, with 10 bases left between them. The CDR3 DNA sequence: TGCGCCAGCAGCTTGGCGGCAGGGAACTACAATGAGCAGTTCTTC. This sequence encodes CASSLAAGNYNEQFF.

This chain joins TRBV6-5 and TRBJ1-4; tentative D call: TRBD1 (6 bases). Germline CDR1 reads MNHEY; CDR2 reads SVGAGI. Deletions cut 2 bases from V and 8 bases from J, with 21 bases between. The CDR3 is 17 amino acids. In DNA form, the CDR3 reads TGTGCCAGCAGTTACGATCAAGGAACAGGGAAGAGCGAAAAACTGTTTTTT. Translating it yields CASSYDQGTGKSEKLFF.

The CDR3 loop is CASSRDGRAYEQYF. The CDR3, as DNA: TGTGCCAGCAGCCGAGACGGACGGGCCTACGAGCAGTACTTC. V usage is TRBV6-1 and J usage is TRBJ2-7; no definite D call. The CDR3 length is 14 residues. V was shortened by 6 bases and J by 2 bases, with 14 bases between the two germline ends. The germline V gene encodes CDR1 MNHNS and CDR2 SASEGT.

This clonotype was picked up one time. The chain uses TRBV18 and TRBJ2-5; D remains ambiguous. CDR1 and CDR2 from the germline V gene are KGHSH and LQKENI. This CDR3 spans 13 amino acids. The V end lost 3 bases, the J end lost 5 bases, and 10 bases lay between the germline ends. The CDR3 coding sequence is TGTGCCAGCTCACCGGATTCAAGGGAGACCCAGTACTTC. Protein: CASSPDSRETQYF.

This clonotype has just a few counts. This chain uses TRBV20-1 with TRBJ2-3, with 8 bases identical to TRBD1. The junction had 11 bases not matched to a gene; V was cut back by 3 bases and J by 0 bases. CDR1 is DFQATT, CDR2 SNEGSKA, per germline (reference sequence). This CDR3 spans 17 amino acids. The CDR3 sequence is CSARRTGQGSSTDTQYF. As DNA, the CDR3 is TGCAGTGCTAGGCGGACCGGACAGGGCAGTAGCACAGATACGCAGTATTTT.

This clonotype was counted only a few times. The V call is TRBV19, the J call TRBJ1-1; D is perhaps TRBD1 (6 bases). Germline V gene data show CDR1 as LNHDA and CDR2 as SQIVND (reference sequence). The V gene lost 1 base and the J gene lost 4 bases, with 13 bases spanning the gap. CDR3 length equals 15 residues. This CDR3 reads CASSIGTRGPTEAFF. The CDR3, as DNA: TGTGCCAGTAGTATAGGGACCCGGGGGCCCACTGAAGCTTTCTTT.